This T cell receptor beta chain was profiled in a study of monozygotic twins with inflammatory bowel disease. TCRdb reanalyzed the 5' RACE reads, giving one entry per CDR3 protein sequence and no DNA. The sample totals 150,000 to 200,000 distinct CDR3 sequences. Regarding the study as a whole: There was no support for any single strong signal or clonotype associated with IBD. Against healthy co-twins, IBD patients had lower TCRbeta diversity (measured by inverse Simpson). IBD patients exhibited fewer clonotypes shared with other individuals than healthy twins, particularly with disease activity.

Germline V lookup: CDR1 KGHSH, CDR2 LQKENI. The CDR3 spans 14 residues. As to this clonotype: Antigen unknown.

The receptor was isolated from a human donor with ulcerative colitis or Crohn's disease, or a healthy co-twin of an affected twin (not recorded which). This chain joins TRBV18 and TRBJ1-1; TCRdb returns TRBD1, unconfirmable since there is no DNA. The specimen was blood. The CDR3 sequence is CASSPITRGTEAFF. Combining the CDR3 with reference TRBV18 and TRBJ1-1 gives the whole variable domain NAGVMQNPRHLVRRRGQEARLRCSPMKGHSHVYWYRQLPEEGLKFMVYLQKENIIDESGMPKERFSAEFPKEGPSILRIQQVVRGDSAAYFCASSPITRGTEAFFGQGTRLTVV.